The 29 T cell receptor beta chains listed next were all sequenced from one sample in a study of blood T cell repertoires in COVID-19. TCRdb keeps only in-frame clones here, not all; method: immunoSEQ multiplex PCR. This table holds 60,000 to 90,000 clones, approximately 80% found once. The sequenced material came from peripheral blood. The receptors originated from a man in his fifties or sixties with active or convalescent COVID-19.

This chain uses TRBV11-2 with TRBJ2-5; D remains unclear. The CDR3 runs 18 residues. The V end lost 4 bases, the J end lost 1 base, and 22 bases lay between the germline ends. Germline loops: CDR1 SGHAT, CDR2 FQNNGV. The CDR3 spells CASSSPTLFPPLQETQYF. CDR3 coding DNA: TGTGCCAGCAGCTCCCCGACATTGTTCCCGCCACTCCAAGAGACCCAGTACTTC.

The chain carries TRBV2 and TRBJ2-7, with 10 bases lining up with TRBD1. V shed 5 bases, J shed 3 bases, and the junction held 4 bases outside the gene matches. The germline V gene encodes CDR1 SNHLY and CDR2 FYNNEI. The CDR3 is 14 residues long. The CDR3 spells CASSPRDRGYEQYF. CDR3 DNA: TGTGCCAGCAGTCCCCGGGACAGGGGCTACGAGCAGTACTTC.

The chain employs TRBV6-4 and TRBJ2-3; 7 positions match TRBD1. Germline V gives CDR1 MRHNA, CDR2 SNTAGT. The ends lost 6 bases at V and 0 bases at J; junction bases unmatched: 6. This CDR3 region has 15 residues. This CDR3 reads CASSATGQSTDTQYF. The CDR3 coding sequence is TGTGCCAGCAGCGCCACGGGACAGAGCACAGATACGCAGTATTTT.

CDR3 DNA: TGTGCCAGCAGTACAGGGGGCGCCTATAATTCACCCCTCCACTTT. This gives the protein CASSTGGAYNSPLHF. V is TRBV6-5 and J is TRBJ1-6; 9 bases map to TRBD1. Germline loops: CDR1 MNHEY, CDR2 SVGAGI. V gave up 5 bases and J gave up 2 bases; unmatched junction bases: 1. The CDR3 contains 15 residues.

CDR3 in DNA: TGTGCCAGCACAACAGGGGGGACTACTTCAGGCACCCAGTACTTC. This codes for CASTTGGTTSGTQYF. The rearrangement links TRBV5-5 to TRBJ2-5; the D gene is possibly TRBD1 (8 bases). Germline V gene sequence: CDR1 SGHKS, CDR2 YYEKEE (reference sequence). V was clipped by 6 bases and J by 8 bases, with 23 bases between them. This CDR3 is built from 15 residues.

The chain is built from TRBV5-1 and TRBJ1-2; D gene unclear. V lost 0 bases, J lost 4 bases, and 10 bases lay in between. The V gene's germline CDR1 is SGHRS and CDR2 YFSETQ. The CDR3 covers 14 residues. CDR3 in amino acids: CASSLAAKSYGYTF. The CDR3, as DNA: TGCGCCAGCAGCTTGGCCGCGAAAAGCTATGGCTACACCTTC.

This clone was seen more than once but under ten times. The genes are TRBV3-1 (or the pseudogene TRBV3-2) and TRBJ2-5; weak D call: TRBD2 (5 bases). V was shortened by 2 bases and J by 4 bases, with 14 bases between the two germline ends. This CDR3 contains 15 residues. Germline V gene data show CDR1 as LGHDT and CDR2 as YNNKEL (reference sequence). The DNA of the CDR3 is TGTGCCAGCAGCCAATCGGCAGGAGGAACAGAGACCCAGTACTTC. Amino acid sequence: CASSQSAGGTETQYF.

The chain has TRBV6-5 and TRBJ2-2, with 7 bases aligning to TRBD1. The CDR3 is made up of 14 amino acids. In germline, CDR1 is MNHEY, CDR2 SVGAGI. After removal of 7 bases from V and 4 bases from J, the junction contained 6 bases not matched to a gene. Here the CDR3 DNA reads TGTGCCAGCACGACGACAGGGATCACCGGGGAGCTGTTTTTT. Encoded protein: CASTTTGITGELFF.

This clone was observed at least ten times. The chain employs TRBV9 and TRBJ1-1; D is possibly TRBD1 (5 bases). Germline CDR1 reads SGDLS; CDR2 reads YYNGEE. Deletions cut 3 bases from V and 0 bases from J, with 15 bases between. This CDR3 region has 16 residues. The chain's CDR3 is CASSGRDDLMNTEAFF. In DNA, the CDR3 is TGTGCCAGCAGCGGGCGGGACGACCTTATGAACACTGAAGCTTTCTTT.

The J gene is TRBJ1-2, the V gene TRBV15; TRBD1 agrees at 7 bases. V lost 0 bases, J lost 2 bases, and 3 bases stayed unmatched. This CDR3 comprises 15 residues. Germline V gene data show CDR1 as LNHNV and CDR2 as YYDKDF (reference sequence). The CDR3 loop reads CATSRDKTGNYGYTF. Here the CDR3 DNA reads TGTGCCACCAGCAGAGATAAGACAGGGAACTATGGCTACACCTTC.

CDR3 sequence reads: CASSRETGELFF. The CDR3 DNA follows: TGTGCCAGCAGTAGAGAGACCGGGGAGCTGTTTTTT. The rearrangement uses TRBV6-5 and TRBJ2-2; D is unclear. Germline assignment: CDR1 MNHEY and CDR2 SVGAGI. The CDR3 is 12 residues long. Trimming removed 5 bases at V and 5 bases at J, with 6 bases between.

This clone was counted only a few times. The chain is built from TRBV9 and TRBJ2-1; weak D call: TRBD1 (5 bases). This CDR3 region has 15 residues. The V end was cut by 0 bases, the J end by 2 bases, with 9 bases between. Germline V gene lookup returns CDR1 SGDLS and CDR2 YYNGEE. The DNA of the CDR3 is TGTGCCAGCAGCGTAGGCCCAGGGACCTACAATGAGCAGTTCTTC. Its protein product is CASSVGPGTYNEQFF.

The CDR3, as DNA: TGTGCCATCAGTCCAGGGAATTCAGAGACCCAGTACTTC. Its protein product is CAISPGNSETQYF. V is TRBV10-3 and J is TRBJ2-5; D is possibly TRBD1 (5 bases). Germline assignment: CDR1 ENHRY and CDR2 SYGVKD. CDR3 length: 13 residues. The germline V and J ends were trimmed by 5 bases and 4 bases, with 11 bases remaining between them.

The genes are TRBV5-1 and TRBJ2-3, with D possibly matching TRBD2 (7 bases). CDR1 SGHRS and CDR2 YFSETQ come from the germline V gene. The CDR3 extends over 17 amino acids. V was clipped by 4 bases and J by 8 bases, with 26 bases between them. CDR3 in DNA: TGCGCCAGCAGCCGCTTCGGACAGCGGGACTCGATGGGTACGCAGTATTTT. Its translation: CASSRFGQRDSMGTQYF.

The chain joins TRBV7-2 to TRBJ2-7; 8 bases match TRBD2. The CDR3 is 15 amino acids. Germline V gene sequence: CDR1 SGHTA, CDR2 FQGNSA. The J segment lost 5 bases and the V segment lost 5 bases, leaving 11 bases of the junction unmatched. This chain's CDR3 is CASSQRGGGPHEQYF. The CDR3 bases are TGTGCCAGCAGCCAAAGGGGCGGGGGGCCCCACGAGCAGTACTTC.

CDR3 residues: CASSLDRGGTEAFF. DNA of the CDR3: TGCGCCAGCAGCCTCGACAGGGGTGGGACTGAAGCTTTCTTT. This chain joins TRBV5-1 and TRBJ1-1, with TRBD1 matching 8 bases. V was clipped by 4 bases and J by 5 bases; unmatched bases: 7. Germline CDR1 SGHRS, CDR2 YFSETQ. The CDR3 is 14 amino acids.

This chain uses TRBV3-1 (or the pseudogene TRBV3-2) with TRBJ2-7, with 9 bases that match TRBD1. The CDR3 runs 15 residues. Per the germline V gene, CDR1 is LGHDT and CDR2 is YNNKEL (reference sequence). V trimming: 2 bases; J trimming: 4 bases; junction bases outside the gene matches: 6. Written as DNA, the CDR3 is TGTGCCAGCAGCCAACTGACAGGGGGATCGTACGAGCAGTACTTC. This sequence encodes CASSQLTGGSYEQYF.

The J gene is TRBJ2-1, the V gene TRBV29-1, with D possibly matching TRBD2 (5 bases). CDR3 length: 14 amino acids. The germline V gene has CDR1 SQVTM and CDR2 ANQGSEA. Trimming pared 4 bases from V and 5 bases from J, leaving 15 bases between. CDR3 protein: CSVGGPSHNNEQFF. In DNA, the CDR3 is TGCAGCGTTGGAGGGCCGTCGCATAACAATGAGCAGTTCTTC.

The J gene is TRBJ2-7, the V gene TRBV6-5, with 11 bases lining up with TRBD1. Germline V CDR1 and CDR2: MNHEY, SVGAGI. Trimming at V came to 6 bases and at J to 4 bases, leaving 5 bases not matched to a gene. The CDR3 length is 14 residues. In DNA form, the CDR3 reads TGTGCCAGCAGCGCGGACAGGGGGCAGTACGAGCAGTACTTC. Encoded protein: CASSADRGQYEQYF.

This clone appeared once. The chain links TRBV28 to TRBJ1-2, with no clear D. The CDR3 extends over 12 amino acids. The germline V gene has CDR1 MDHEN and CDR2 SYDVKM. Trimming left V 6 bases short and J 7 bases short, with 12 bases between. The CDR3 here is CASSEDRVGYTF. In DNA, the CDR3 is TGTGCCAGCAGCGAAGATCGGGTTGGCTACACCTTC.

This rearrangement joins TRBV9 to TRBJ2-3; D is possibly TRBD2 (5 bases). Germline values: CDR1 SGDLS, CDR2 YYNGEE. Trimming shortened V by 4 bases and J by 0 bases, and 12 bases separated the two germline ends. The length of the CDR3 is 15 residues. In nucleotides, the CDR3 is TGTGCCAGCAGCCCCTTTTCGGGGAGCACAGATACGCAGTATTTT. This gives the protein CASSPFSGSTDTQYF.

The chain uses TRBV5-4 and TRBJ2-5; 11 positions match TRBD2. V lost 7 bases to trimming and J lost 4 bases; unmatched junction nucleotides: 6. Germline assignment: CDR1 SGHNT and CDR2 YYREEE (reference sequence). The length of the CDR3 is 14 residues. In DNA form, the CDR3 reads TGTGCCAGCGGGTTAGCGGGGGGGGGAGAGACCCAGTACTTC. Residues: CASGLAGGGETQYF.

The chain has TRBV7-9 and TRBJ2-3; 8 nucleotides align to TRBD2. The CDR3 extends over 17 amino acids. The junction had 13 bases not matched to a gene; V was cut back by 6 bases and J by 2 bases. Germline CDR1 is SEHNR and CDR2 is FQNEAQ (reference sequence). This CDR3 reads CASRRGSSGGFTDTQYF. CDR3 DNA sequence: TGTGCCAGCAGGCGAGGATCCAGCGGGGGATTCACAGATACGCAGTATTTT.

The rearrangement uses TRBV9 and TRBJ2-2, with 9 bases identical to TRBD1. V gave up 3 bases and J gave up 2 bases; unmatched junction bases: 2. This CDR3 spans 15 amino acids. Germline V CDR1 and CDR2: SGDLS, YYNGEE. CDR3 sequence (DNA): TGTGCCAGCAGCGAACAGGGGGCTAACACCGGGGAGCTGTTTTTT. It specifies CASSEQGANTGELFF.

This sequence joins TRBV6-5 and TRBJ1-1; 8 nucleotides line up with TRBD1. The CDR3 extends over 13 amino acids. Germline CDR1 MNHEY, CDR2 SVGAGI. The trim removed 7 bases at V and 8 bases at J, leaving 9 bases unmatched. The CDR3 DNA follows: TGTGCCAGCAACCATCAGGGGGCGGAGGAAGCTTTCTTT. Translation: CASNHQGAEEAFF.

This chain links TRBV18 with TRBJ2-7; 10 positions match TRBD1. CDR1 and CDR2 (germline): KGHSH, LQKENI. This CDR3 region has 15 residues. With V trimmed by 4 bases and J by 1 base, 4 bases remained unmatched. This CDR3 is CASSLGTGVSYEQYF. CDR3 DNA: TGTGCCAGCTCACTAGGGACAGGGGTTTCCTACGAGCAGTACTTC. Looking up the rest from reference TRBV18 and TRBJ2-7 gives the full variable domain: NAGVMQNPRHLVRRRGQEARLRCSPMKGHSHVYWYRQLPEEGLKFMVYLQKENIIDESGMPKERFSAEFPKEGPSILRIQQVVRGDSAAYFCASSLGTGVSYEQYFGPGTRLTVT.

This sequence joins TRBV19 and TRBJ2-2; D not resolved. In germline, CDR1 is LNHDA, CDR2 SQIVND (reference sequence). Trimming removed 6 bases from V and 4 bases from J, with 9 bases in between. The CDR3 extends over 13 amino acids. DNA of the CDR3: TGTGCCAGTAGCCCCTTAGTCACCGGGGAGCTGTTTTTT. Amino acids: CASSPLVTGELFF.

The chain combines TRBV19 with TRBJ1-2; 9 nucleotides match TRBD1. The CDR3 sequence is 13 residues long. With 10 bases clipped from V and 8 bases from J, the junction kept 11 bases outside the gene matches. Germline lookup yields CDR1 LNHDA and CDR2 SQIVND (reference sequence). In nucleotides, the CDR3 is TGTGCCACCAGGGACAGGGAGCGAAAGGGCTACACCTTC. Its protein product is CATRDRERKGYTF.

CDR3 region: CASSDPYRADTQYF. CDR3 nucleotides: TGTGCCAGCAGTGACCCCTACAGGGCAGATACGCAGTATTTT. The V call is TRBV25-1, the J call TRBJ2-3, with a tentative D call TRBD1 (6 bases). V was pared by 3 bases and J by 4 bases, with 11 bases between. CDR3 size: 14 residues. Germline V gene lookup returns CDR1 MGHDK and CDR2 SYGVNS.